This T cell receptor (beta chain) was profiled in a study of T cell clonality in common variable immunodeficiency. Overall study results and limits: Compared with healthy controls, CVID subjects showed increased TCRbeta clonality, mostly in about a third.

Patients and controls were mostly of Caucasian heritage. Blood samples were heparinized, 5 to 8 ml per donor. CVID and control samples used equivalent genomic DNA input. Assay: immunoSEQ multiplex PCR; the TCRdb copy retains only in-frame clones and omits some. Found here are 50,000 to 70,000 clones, no singletons; the ten largest cover around 0.82%. CDR1 is LNHDA, CDR2 SQIVND, per germline (reference sequence). The CDR3 is 13 residues long. This clone has only a few counts. Its cognate antigen is unknown. Read sequence stops 3 residues before the CDR3 end, and the germline J gene provides the missing end.

The rearrangement links TRBV19 to TRBJ1-1; 7 bases are a match to TRBD1. The receptor's source is a person aged 18-69 years in good health. The sequencing input was peripheral blood mononuclear cells. The CDR3 protein is CASRGTAQETAFF. CDR3 DNA (partial): TGTGCCAGTCGCGGGACAGCCCAAGAGACA.